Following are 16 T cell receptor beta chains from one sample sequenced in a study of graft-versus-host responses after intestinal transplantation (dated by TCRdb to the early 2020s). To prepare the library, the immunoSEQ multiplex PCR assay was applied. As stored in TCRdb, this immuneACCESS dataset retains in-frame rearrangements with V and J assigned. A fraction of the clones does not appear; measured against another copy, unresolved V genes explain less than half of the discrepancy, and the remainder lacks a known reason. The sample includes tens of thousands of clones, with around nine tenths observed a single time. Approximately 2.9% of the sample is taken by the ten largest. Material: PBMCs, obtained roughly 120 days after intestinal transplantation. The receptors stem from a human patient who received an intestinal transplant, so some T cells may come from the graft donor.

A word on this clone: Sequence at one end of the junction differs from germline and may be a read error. The CDR3 loop reads CASSDQGSSSSF. The CDR3 coding sequence is TGTGCCAGCAGTGATCAAGGGTCTAGTAGTTCATTC. This chain connects TRBV2 to TRBJ2-7; D is undetermined. The CDR3 is 12 residues long. Germline V lookup: CDR1 SNHLY, CDR2 FYNNEI.

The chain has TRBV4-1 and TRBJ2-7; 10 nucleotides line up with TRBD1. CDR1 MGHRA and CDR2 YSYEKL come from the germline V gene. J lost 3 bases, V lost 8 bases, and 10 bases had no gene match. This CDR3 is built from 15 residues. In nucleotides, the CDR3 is TGCGCCAGCCGCTACCTGACAGGGGGCCTCTACGAGCAGTACTTC. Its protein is CASRYLTGGLYEQYF.

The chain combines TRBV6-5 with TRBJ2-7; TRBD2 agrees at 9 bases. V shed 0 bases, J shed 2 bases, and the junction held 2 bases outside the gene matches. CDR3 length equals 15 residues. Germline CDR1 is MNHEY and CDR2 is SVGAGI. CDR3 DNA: TGTGCCAGCAGTTACTCGCCTAGCGGGACCTACGAGCAGTACTTC. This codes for CASSYSPSGTYEQYF.

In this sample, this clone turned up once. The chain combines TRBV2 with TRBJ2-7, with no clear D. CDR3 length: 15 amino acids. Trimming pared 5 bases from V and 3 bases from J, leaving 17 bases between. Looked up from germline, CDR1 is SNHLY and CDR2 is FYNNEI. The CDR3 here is CASSKEELGVYEQYF. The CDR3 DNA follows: TGTGCCAGCAGTAAAGAAGAACTTGGGGTCTACGAGCAGTACTTC.

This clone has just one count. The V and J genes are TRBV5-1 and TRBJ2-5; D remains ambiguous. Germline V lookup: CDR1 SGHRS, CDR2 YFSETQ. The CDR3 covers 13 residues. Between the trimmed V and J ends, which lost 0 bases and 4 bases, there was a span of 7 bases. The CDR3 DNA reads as TGCGCCAGCAGCTTGGGCCTGGGAGAGACCCAGTACTTC. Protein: CASSLGLGETQYF.

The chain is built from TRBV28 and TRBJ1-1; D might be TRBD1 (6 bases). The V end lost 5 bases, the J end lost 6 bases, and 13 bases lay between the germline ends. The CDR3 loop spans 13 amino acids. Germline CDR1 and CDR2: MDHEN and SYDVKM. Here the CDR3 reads CASSLVQGAEAFF. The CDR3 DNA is TGTGCCAGCAGTCTCGTACAGGGAGCTGAAGCTTTCTTT.

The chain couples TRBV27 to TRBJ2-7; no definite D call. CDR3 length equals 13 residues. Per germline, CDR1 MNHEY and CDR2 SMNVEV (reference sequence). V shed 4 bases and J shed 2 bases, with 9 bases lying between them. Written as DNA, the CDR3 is TGTGCCAGCAGTTGGGGTGAGGCCTACGAGCAGTACTTC. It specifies CASSWGEAYEQYF.

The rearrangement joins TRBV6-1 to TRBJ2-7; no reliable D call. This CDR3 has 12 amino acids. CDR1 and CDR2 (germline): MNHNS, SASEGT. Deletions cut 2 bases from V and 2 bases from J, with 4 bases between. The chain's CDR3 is CASSETTYEQYF. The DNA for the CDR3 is TGTGCCAGCAGTGAAACCACCTACGAGCAGTACTTC.

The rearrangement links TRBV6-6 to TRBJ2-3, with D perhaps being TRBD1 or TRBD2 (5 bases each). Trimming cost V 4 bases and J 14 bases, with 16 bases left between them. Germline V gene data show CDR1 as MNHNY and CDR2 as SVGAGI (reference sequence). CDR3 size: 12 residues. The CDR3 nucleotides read TGTGCCAGCAGTTTCGGGGCTGTCAGCGGGTATTTT. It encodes CASSFGAVSGYF.

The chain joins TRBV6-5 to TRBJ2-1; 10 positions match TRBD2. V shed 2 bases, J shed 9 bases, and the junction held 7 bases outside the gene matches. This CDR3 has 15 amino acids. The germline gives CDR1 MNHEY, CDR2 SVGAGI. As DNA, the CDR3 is TGTGCCAGCAGTTACGGGCTAGCGGGAGTGGGTGAGCAGTTCTTC. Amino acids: CASSYGLAGVGEQFF.

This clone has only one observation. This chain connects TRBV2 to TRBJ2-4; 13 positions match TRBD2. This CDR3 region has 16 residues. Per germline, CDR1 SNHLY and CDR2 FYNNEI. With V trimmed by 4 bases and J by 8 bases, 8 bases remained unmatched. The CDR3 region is CASSGGLAGARDIQYF. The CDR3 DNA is TGTGCCAGCAGTGGTGGACTAGCGGGGGCCCGGGACATTCAGTACTTC.

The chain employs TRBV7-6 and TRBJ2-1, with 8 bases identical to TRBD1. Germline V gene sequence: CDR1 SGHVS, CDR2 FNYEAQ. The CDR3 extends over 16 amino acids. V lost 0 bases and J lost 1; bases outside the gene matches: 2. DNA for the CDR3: TGTGCCAGCAGCTTAGCTCAGGGGGCGTCCTACAATGAGCAGTTCTTC. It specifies CASSLAQGASYNEQFF. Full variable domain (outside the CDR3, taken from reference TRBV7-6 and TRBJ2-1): GAGVSQSPRYKVTKRGQDVALRCDPISGHVSLYWYRQALGQGPEFLTYFNYEAQQDKSGLPNDRFSAERPEGSISTLTIQRTEQRDSAMYRCASSLAQGASYNEQFFGPGTRLTVL.

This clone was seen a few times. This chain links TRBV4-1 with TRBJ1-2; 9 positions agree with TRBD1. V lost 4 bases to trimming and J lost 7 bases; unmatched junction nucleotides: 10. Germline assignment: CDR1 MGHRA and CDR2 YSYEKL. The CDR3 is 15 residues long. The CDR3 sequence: CASSLRTGAGGGYTF. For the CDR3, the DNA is TGCGCCAGCAGCCTAAGGACAGGGGCGGGTGGTGGCTACACCTTC.

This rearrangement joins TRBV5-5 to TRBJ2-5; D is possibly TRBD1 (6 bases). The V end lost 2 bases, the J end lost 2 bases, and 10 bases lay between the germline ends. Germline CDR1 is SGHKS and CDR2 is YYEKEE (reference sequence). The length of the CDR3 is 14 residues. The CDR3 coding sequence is TGTGCCAGCAGCTTACGCACAGGGCAAGAGACCCAGTACTTC. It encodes CASSLRTGQETQYF.

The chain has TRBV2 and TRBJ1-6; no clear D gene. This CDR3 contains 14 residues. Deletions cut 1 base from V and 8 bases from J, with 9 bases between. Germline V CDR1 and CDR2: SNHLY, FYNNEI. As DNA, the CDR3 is TGTGCCAGCAGTGAAGTCAGCCCCGATTCACCCCTCCACTTT. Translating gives CASSEVSPDSPLHF.

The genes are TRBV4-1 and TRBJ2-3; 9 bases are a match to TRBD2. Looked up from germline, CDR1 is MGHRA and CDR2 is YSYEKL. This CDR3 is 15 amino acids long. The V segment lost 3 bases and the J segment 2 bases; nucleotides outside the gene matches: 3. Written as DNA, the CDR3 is TGCGCCAGCAGCCAGGCGGGAGGGACCACAGATACGCAGTATTTT. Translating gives CASSQAGGTTDTQYF.